A single TCR beta chain is shown here with its context. Its antigen is not known. The data belong to a study of cytomegalovirus exposure and HLA in healthy donors. Study-level information: Falling in the Caucasian-associated ancestry cluster were 80% to 90% of 350 to 400 genotyped donors.

Regarding the study as a whole: The classifier was said to identify cytomegalovirus status with high specificity and sensitivity.

Between the trimmed V and J ends, which lost 8 bases and 2 bases, there was a span of 18 bases. This CDR3 has 15 amino acids. Germline V CDR1 and CDR2: SGHKS, YYEKEE (reference sequence). The PCR employed 60 Vbeta primers together with 13 Jbeta primers. TCRdb keeps only in-frame clones here, not all; method: immunoSEQ multiplex PCR. The sample shows 200,000 to 250,000 clones, more than 75% of them seen only once. This chain uses TRBV5-5 with TRBJ2-3, with D possibly matching TRBD1 (6 bases). The sample was PBMCs. This receptor was identified in a human donor in good health. The CDR3 here is CASMTGTTYTDTQYF. CDR3 nucleotide sequence: TGTGCCAGTATGACCGGGACAACGTACACAGATACGCAGTATTTT.